This TCR beta chain was captured by sequencing in a study of monozygotic twins with inflammatory bowel disease. Overall study findings and caveats: Clonotype overlap with others was lower in IBD patients than in healthy twins, a difference that was greatest with disease activity.

In the case of this clonotype: Its specificity is not known.

The CDR3 has 15 amino acids. Per the germline V gene, CDR1 is DFQATT and CDR2 is SNEGSKA (reference sequence). The authors made each sample's cDNA in eight separate reactions. From its re-call of the 5' RACE reads, TCRdb lists each CDR3 protein once, without DNA. The table lists over 150,000 distinct CDR3 sequences. Investigators pulled total RNA out of whole blood and did not sort T cells. The V and J genes are TRBV20-1 and TRBJ1-1. The sequence was collected from a human donor with ulcerative colitis or Crohn's disease, or a healthy co-twin of an affected twin (not recorded which). Sequencing was carried out using blood. The CDR3 is CSARGEIFMNTEAFF.